This entry features one TCR beta chain sequence. This clonotype turned up a few times. Its specific antigen is unknown. No much larger clone is present one base from it, and per-base qualities are unavailable. Every donor was a healthy Caucasian. The twin cohort comprised three pairs of female monozygotic twins, all aged about 18 to 29 years. Peripheral blood mononuclear cells were used as the source from which RNA for TCR libraries was isolated. From its cysteine to its phenylalanine, the CDR3 spans 15 amino acids. The read is trimmed to its CDR3 DNA, 45 bases read in frame from base 1. At the junction V is shortened by 1 base and J by 2 bases, with 11 bases in between. As encoded in the germline V gene (reference sequence), CDR1 is SEHNR while CDR2 is FQNEAQ. Library preparation employed 5' RACE. The sequencer was an Illumina HiSeq 2000. A universal primer binding site was added through template switching, and the final cDNA carried a unique molecular identifier so that TCR cDNA molecules could be counted accurately. First-strand cDNA for TCR alpha and beta chains was synthesized from specific primers in the conserved constant-segment region. To control for contamination, every cDNA library was double barcoded, receiving both a SMART-Mk sample barcode and Illumina barcodes. Two successive PCR steps introduced TruSeq adapter sequences along with Illumina sample barcodes. Sequencing of the TCR alpha and beta cDNA libraries was done on the Illumina HiSeq platform using custom primers. The study's processing was this. MiGEC was used to process raw reads and extract unique molecular identifiers, and MiXCR was used to find CDR3 positions. For each individual, recombination models were inferred using an EM algorithm with the repgenHMM and IGoR tools. The tcR package in R was used for shared clonotype analysis, with sharing normalized by the product of cloneset sizes. To study raw recombination free of thymic and clonal selection effects, out-of-frame nonproductive sequences were analyzed. The raw public data were reprocessed by TCRdb itself: fastp quality trimming at Q25, MiXCR clonotype calling, in-frame beta chains only. Each CDR3 protein appears once, grouped with its most common genes and DNA. TCRdb's processing, not the authors', yielded these V and J calls. In this sample the table shows hundreds of thousands of distinct CDR3 sequences, roughly 8% of which occur a single time. 0.8% to 1% of the sample is held by the ten biggest clonotypes.

The data belong to a study of identical twins (dated by TCRdb to 2016 to 2018). General notes on the study: The study deep-sequenced TCR alpha and beta repertoires from monozygotic twins, unrelated adults of various ages and cord blood to test whether fetal clonotypes persist. To rule out contamination, replicate twin experiments were performed at different times with different library preparation protocols.

Study-wide findings and limitations: Because the same donors could not be followed over many years, conclusions were based on cross-sectional statistical analysis. Zero-insertion analyses could be partly confounded by invariant T cells such as MAIT and iNKT, though diverse VJ usage argued against such confounding for most clonotypes. Compared with coincidental sharing between unrelated individuals, an excess of low generation-probability sequences was observed among out-of-frame TCR alpha sequences shared between twins. In monozygotic twins, out-of-frame TCR alpha sharing was systematically underestimated by recombination models, although the models agreed with sharing between unrelated individuals. In beta out-of-frame sequences, excess twin sharing was weaker, because having fewer shared sequences lowered the signal-to-noise ratio. Fewer insertions were carried by abundant cord blood beta clonotypes, a similar but weaker trend appeared in young adult naive repertoires, and no such trend appeared in memory repertoires.

These data also formed part of another study, on yellow fever vaccine responses in identical twins. The second study, in turn, reports: According to the authors, the vaccine-induced T cell response in identical twins seemed to be partly convergent and partly specific to each individual. In the study, vaccine-responding T cell clones were precisely tracked in identical twins.

The TCR originated in a woman between 18 and 29 years old in good health. The V and J genes are TRBV7-9 and TRBJ2-5; no D gene can be assigned with confidence. Source material: PBMCs. In nucleotides, the sequence is TGTGCCAGCAGCTTAGTAAGGTTCCGGCAAGAGACCCAGTACTTC. It codes for CASSLVRFRQETQYF.